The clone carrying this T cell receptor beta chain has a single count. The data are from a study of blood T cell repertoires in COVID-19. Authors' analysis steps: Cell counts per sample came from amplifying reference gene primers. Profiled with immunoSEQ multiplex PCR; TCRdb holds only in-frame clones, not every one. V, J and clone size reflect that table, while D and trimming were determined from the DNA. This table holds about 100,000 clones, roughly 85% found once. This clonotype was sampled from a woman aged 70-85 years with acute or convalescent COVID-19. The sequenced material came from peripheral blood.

CDR3 sequence (DNA): TGTGCCAGCAGCTTGGCAGGGGGGGGCTACACCTTC. It translates to CASSLAGGGYTF. The chain is built from TRBV11-2 and TRBJ1-2, with TRBD1 matching 7 bases. The junction had 3 bases not matched to a gene; V was cut back by 3 bases and J by 8 bases. The CDR3 is made up of 12 amino acids. Germline values: CDR1 SGHAT, CDR2 FQNNGV.